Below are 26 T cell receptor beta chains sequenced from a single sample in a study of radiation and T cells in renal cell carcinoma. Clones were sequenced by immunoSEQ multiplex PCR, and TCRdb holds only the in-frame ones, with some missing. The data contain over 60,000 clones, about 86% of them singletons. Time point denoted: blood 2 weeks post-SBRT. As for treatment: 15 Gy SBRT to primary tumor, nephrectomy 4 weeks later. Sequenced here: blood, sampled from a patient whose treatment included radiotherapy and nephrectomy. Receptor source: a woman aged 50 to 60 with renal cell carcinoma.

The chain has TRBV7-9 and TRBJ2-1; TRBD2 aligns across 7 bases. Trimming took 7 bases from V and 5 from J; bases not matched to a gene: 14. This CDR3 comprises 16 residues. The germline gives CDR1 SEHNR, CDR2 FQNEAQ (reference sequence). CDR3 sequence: CASTRVGGSYHNEQFF. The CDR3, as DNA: TGTGCCAGCACTCGGGTGGGCGGGAGTTACCACAATGAGCAGTTCTTC.

The CDR3 region has the DNA TGCGCCAGCAGCCAAGATCCGGCCACCGATACGCAGTATTTT. Its protein is CASSQDPATDTQYF. The chain has TRBV4-3 and TRBJ2-3; D call uncertain. V was shortened by 0 bases and J by 6 bases, with 10 bases between the two germline ends. From germline, CDR1 is LGHNA and CDR2 YSLEER. This CDR3 is 14 amino acids long.

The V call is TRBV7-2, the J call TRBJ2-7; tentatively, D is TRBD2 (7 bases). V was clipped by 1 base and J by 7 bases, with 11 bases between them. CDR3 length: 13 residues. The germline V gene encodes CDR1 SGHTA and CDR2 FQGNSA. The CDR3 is CASSLVEGGEQYF. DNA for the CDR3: TGTGCCAGCAGCTTAGTGGAGGGGGGGGAGCAGTACTTC. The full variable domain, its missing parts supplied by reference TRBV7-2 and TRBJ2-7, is GAGVSQSPSNKVTEKGKDVELRCDPISGHTALYWYRQSLGQGLEFLIYFQGNSAPDKSGLPSDRFSAERTGGSVSTLTIQRTQQEDSAVYLCASSLVEGGEQYFGPGTRLTVT.

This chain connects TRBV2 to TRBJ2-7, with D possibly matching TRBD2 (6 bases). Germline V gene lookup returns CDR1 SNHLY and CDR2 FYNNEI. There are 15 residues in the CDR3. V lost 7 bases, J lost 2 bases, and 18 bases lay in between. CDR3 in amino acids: CASNPTRWDPYEQYF. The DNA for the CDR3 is TGTGCCAGCAACCCGACTAGGTGGGACCCCTACGAGCAGTACTTC.

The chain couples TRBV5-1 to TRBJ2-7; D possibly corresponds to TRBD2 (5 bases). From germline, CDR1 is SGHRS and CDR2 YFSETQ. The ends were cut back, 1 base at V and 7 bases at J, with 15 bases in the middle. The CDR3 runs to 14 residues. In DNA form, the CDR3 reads TGCGCCAGCAGCTTGAGGTCTGGTCCGGGGGAGCAGTACTTC. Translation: CASSLRSGPGEQYF.

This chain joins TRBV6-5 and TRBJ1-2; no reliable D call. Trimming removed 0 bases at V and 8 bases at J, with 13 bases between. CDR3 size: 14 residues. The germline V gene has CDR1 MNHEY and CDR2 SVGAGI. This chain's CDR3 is CASSYSWEVGGYTF. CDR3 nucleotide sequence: TGTGCCAGCAGTTACTCGTGGGAGGTTGGGGGCTACACCTTC.

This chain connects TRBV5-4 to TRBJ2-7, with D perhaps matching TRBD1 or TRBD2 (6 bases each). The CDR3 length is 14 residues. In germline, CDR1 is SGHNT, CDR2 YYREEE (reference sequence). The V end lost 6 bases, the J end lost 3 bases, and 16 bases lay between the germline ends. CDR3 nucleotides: TGTGCCAGCACTTCAGTGGGGGGCGGCTACGAGCAGTACTTC. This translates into CASTSVGGGYEQYF.

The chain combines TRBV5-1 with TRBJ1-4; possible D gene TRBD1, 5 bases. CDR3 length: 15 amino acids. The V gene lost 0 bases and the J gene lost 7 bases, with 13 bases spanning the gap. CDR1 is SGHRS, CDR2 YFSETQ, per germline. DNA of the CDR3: TGCGCCAGCAGCTTGGCCGGGACGAGGGTTGAAAAACTGTTTTTT. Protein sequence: CASSLAGTRVEKLFF.

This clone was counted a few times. CDR3 in DNA: TGTGCCAGCAGTGAATTACTGGCATACAATCAGCCCCAGCATTTT. Translated, it gives CASSELLAYNQPQHF. The chain joins TRBV2 to TRBJ1-5; D gene uncertain. Looked up from germline, CDR1 is SNHLY and CDR2 is FYNNEI. The CDR3 contains 15 residues. V was clipped by 2 bases and J by 3 bases, with 11 bases between them.

CDR3 residues: CASSLNRNTDTQYF. The CDR3 DNA is TGTGCCAGCAGCTTGAACCGCAACACAGATACGCAGTATTTT. The V gene is TRBV5-6, the J gene TRBJ2-3; the D is unclear. The CDR3 covers 14 residues. The V end was cut by 1 base, the J end by 2 bases, with 8 bases between. Germline V gene data show CDR1 as SGHDT and CDR2 as YYEEEE.

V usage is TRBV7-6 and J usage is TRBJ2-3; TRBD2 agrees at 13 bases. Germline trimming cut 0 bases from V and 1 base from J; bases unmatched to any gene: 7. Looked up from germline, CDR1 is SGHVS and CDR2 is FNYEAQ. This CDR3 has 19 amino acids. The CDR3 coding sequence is TGTGCCAGCAGCTTAGCGCCCGGTGGGACTAGCGGGGGCACAGATACGCAGTATTTT. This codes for CASSLAPGGTSGGTDTQYF.

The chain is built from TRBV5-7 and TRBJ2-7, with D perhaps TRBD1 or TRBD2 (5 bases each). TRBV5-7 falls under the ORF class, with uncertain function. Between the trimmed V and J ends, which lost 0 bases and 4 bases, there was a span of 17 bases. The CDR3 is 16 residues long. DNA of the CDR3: TGTGCCAGCAGCTTGGCCCAGGGACCCCCCACTTACGAGCAGTACTTC. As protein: CASSLAQGPPTYEQYF.

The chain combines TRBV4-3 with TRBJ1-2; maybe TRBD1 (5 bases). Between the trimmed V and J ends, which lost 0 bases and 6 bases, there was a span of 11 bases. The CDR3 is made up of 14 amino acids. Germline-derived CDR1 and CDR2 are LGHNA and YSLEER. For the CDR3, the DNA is TGCGCCAGCAGCCAAGATATTCAGGGAGATGGCTACACCTTC. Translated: CASSQDIQGDGYTF.

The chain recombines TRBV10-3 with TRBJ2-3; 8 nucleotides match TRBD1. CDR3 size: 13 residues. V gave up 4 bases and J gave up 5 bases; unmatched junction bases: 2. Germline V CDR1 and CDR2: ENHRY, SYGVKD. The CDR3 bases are TGTGCCATCAGTGGACAGGGGAGAGATACGCAGTATTTT. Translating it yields CAISGQGRDTQYF.

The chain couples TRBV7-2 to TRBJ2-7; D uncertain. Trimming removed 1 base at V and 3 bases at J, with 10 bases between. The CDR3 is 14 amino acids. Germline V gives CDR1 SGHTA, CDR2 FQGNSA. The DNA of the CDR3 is TGTGCCAGCAGCTTAGTACTCGGCGGCTACGAGCAGTACTTC. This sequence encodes CASSLVLGGYEQYF.

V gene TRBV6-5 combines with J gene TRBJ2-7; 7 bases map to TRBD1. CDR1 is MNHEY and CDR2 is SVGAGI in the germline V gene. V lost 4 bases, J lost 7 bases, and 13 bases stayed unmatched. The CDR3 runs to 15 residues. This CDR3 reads CASSSSPDRAGEQYF. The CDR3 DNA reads TGTGCCAGCAGTTCATCTCCAGACAGGGCAGGGGAGCAGTACTTC.

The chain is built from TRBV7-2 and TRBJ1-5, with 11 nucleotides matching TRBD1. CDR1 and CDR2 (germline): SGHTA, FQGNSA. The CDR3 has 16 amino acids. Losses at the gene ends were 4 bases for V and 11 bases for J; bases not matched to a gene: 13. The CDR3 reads CASSSKGGTGGLAQHF. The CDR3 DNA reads TGTGCCAGCAGCTCTAAGGGAGGGACAGGGGGATTGGCCCAGCATTTT.

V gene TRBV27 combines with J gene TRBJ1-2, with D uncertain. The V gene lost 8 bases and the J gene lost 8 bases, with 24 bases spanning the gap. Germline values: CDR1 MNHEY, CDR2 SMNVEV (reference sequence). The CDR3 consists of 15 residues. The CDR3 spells CASVPAHGSVTGYTF. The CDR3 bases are TGTGCCAGCGTACCCGCCCATGGATCAGTTACCGGCTACACCTTC.

This CDR3 reads CASSYSGSDEQFF. The CDR3 nucleotides read TGTGCCAGCAGCTACAGCGGGAGCGATGAGCAGTTCTTC. The J gene is TRBJ2-1, the V gene TRBV5-6; 8 bases match TRBD2. Germline lookup yields CDR1 SGHDT and CDR2 YYEEEE. The ends lost 3 bases at V and 8 bases at J; junction bases unmatched: 4. This CDR3 contains 13 residues.

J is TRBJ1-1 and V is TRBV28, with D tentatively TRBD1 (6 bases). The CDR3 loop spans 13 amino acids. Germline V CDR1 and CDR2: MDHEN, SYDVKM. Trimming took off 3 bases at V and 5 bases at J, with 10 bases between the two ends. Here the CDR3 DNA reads TGTGCCAGCAGTTTTGGGGGGCGGACTGAAGCTTTCTTT. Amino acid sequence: CASSFGGRTEAFF.

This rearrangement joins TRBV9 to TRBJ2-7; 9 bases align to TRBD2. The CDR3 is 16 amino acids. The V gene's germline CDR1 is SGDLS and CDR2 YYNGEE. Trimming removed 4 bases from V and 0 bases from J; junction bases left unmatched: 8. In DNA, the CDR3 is TGTGCCAGCAGCCAAACGACTAGCGGCTACTCCTACGAGCAGTACTTC. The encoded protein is CASSQTTSGYSYEQYF.

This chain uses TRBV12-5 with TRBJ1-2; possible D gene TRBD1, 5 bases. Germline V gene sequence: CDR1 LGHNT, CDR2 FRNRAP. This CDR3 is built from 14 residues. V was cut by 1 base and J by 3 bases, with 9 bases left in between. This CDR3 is CASGLGGTYYGYTF. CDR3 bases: TGTGCTAGTGGTTTGGGGGGCACCTACTATGGCTACACCTTC.

CDR3 amino acids: CASSRHKNTGELFF. The CDR3 DNA is TGTGCCAGCAGCCGACACAAGAACACCGGGGAGCTGTTTTTT. This rearrangement joins TRBV7-6 to TRBJ2-2; D ambiguous. V dropped 5 bases and J dropped 1 base, with 8 bases sitting between them. Germline lookup yields CDR1 SGHVS and CDR2 FNYEAQ. The CDR3 totals 14 residues.

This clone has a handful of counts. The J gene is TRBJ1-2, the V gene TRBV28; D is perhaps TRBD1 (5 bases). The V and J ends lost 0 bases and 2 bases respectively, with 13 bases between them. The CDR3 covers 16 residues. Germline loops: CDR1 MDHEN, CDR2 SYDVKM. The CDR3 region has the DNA TGTGCCAGCAGTTTATGGATACTGGGACCGAACTATGGCTACACCTTC. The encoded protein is CASSLWILGPNYGYTF.

CDR3 in DNA: TGTGCCAGCAGCTTAGCGCTCCCGGGCGAGCAGTTCTTC. This translates into CASSLALPGEQFF. The chain employs TRBV7-2 and TRBJ2-1; D ambiguous. V was shortened by 0 bases and J by 10 bases, with 10 bases between the two germline ends. The CDR3 is 13 residues long. Germline CDR1 is SGHTA and CDR2 is FQGNSA.

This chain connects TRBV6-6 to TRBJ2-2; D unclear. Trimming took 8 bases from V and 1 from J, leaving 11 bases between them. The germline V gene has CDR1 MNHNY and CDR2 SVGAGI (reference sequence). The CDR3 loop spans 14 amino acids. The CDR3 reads CASRSLENTGELFF. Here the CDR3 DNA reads TGTGCCAGCCGATCACTGGAGAACACCGGGGAGCTGTTTTTT.